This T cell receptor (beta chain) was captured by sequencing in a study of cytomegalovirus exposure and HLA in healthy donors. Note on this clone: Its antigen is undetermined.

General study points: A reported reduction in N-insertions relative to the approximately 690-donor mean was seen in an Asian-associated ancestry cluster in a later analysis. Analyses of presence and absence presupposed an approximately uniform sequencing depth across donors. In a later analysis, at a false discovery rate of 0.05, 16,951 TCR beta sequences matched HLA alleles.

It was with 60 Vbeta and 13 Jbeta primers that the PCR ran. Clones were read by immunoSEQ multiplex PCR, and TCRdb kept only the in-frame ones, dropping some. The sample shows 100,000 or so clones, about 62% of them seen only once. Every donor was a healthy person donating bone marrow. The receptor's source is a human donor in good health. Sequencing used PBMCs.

CDR3 coding DNA: TGTGCAAGTCGCTCCGAGAGTCCCTCGGGAGGGCCGGCTGAGCAGTACTTC. Translating gives CASRSESPSGGPAEQYF. V is TRBV12-2 and J is TRBJ2-7; the table gives TRBD2 as D, unverified against the DNA. TRBV12-2 is recorded as a pseudogene. CDR3 length equals 17 residues.